Described below is a single T cell receptor beta chain sequence and its context. The entry originates in a study of blood T cell repertoires in COVID-19. Study summary: Specimens from acute and convalescent COVID-19 originated in the United States, Italy and Spain. Sources were T cells, B-cell-depleted T cells, or PBMCs; the material itself was cDNA or gDNA.

The CDR3 consists of 13 residues. Trimming cost V 4 bases and J 2 bases, with 10 bases left between them. Germline V CDR1 and CDR2: GTSNPN, SVGIG (reference sequence). In the original processing: Amplified reference gene primers provided the basis for estimating nucleated cell counts. Clones were sequenced by immunoSEQ multiplex PCR, and TCRdb holds only the in-frame ones, with some missing. That table is the source of V, J and clone size, and D and trimming were worked out from the DNA. The sample has 240,000 or so clones, 86% seen once. The chain combines TRBV30 with TRBJ2-3; unclear D gene. The clonotype originates from a man aged 60 to 69 with acute or convalescent COVID-19. What was sequenced was peripheral blood. This CDR3 is CAWTNSFTDTQYF. The CDR3 DNA reads TGTGCCTGGACAAACAGCTTCACAGATACGCAGTATTTT.